This is a list of T cell receptor beta chains from one sample in a study of glioma-infiltrating T cells after dendritic cell vaccination. Clones were read by immunoSEQ multiplex PCR, and TCRdb kept only the in-frame ones, dropping some. The data contain about 91,000 clones, roughly four fifths of them singletons. The sequencing used blood, collected after dendritic cell vaccination. All receptors come from a human donor with glioblastoma. Both conserved end residues are part of each CDR3. D genes are given only for firm matches. Expanded clones get a size class; other rows say once, few or many, or leave the size out.

v_call	j_call	cdr3_length	d_call	clone_size	cdr3_nt	cdr3_aa
TRBV27	TRBJ1-2	15	.	few	TGTGCCAGCAGTGACAGGAGGCTAAATAACTATGGCTACACCTTC	CASSDRRLNNYGYTF
TRBV6-1	TRBJ1-2	15	TRBD1	.	TGTGCCAGCAGCCTCCAGGGGGGAGCATACTATGGCTACACCTTC	CASSLQGGAYYGYTF
TRBV7-9	TRBJ1-1	13	.	.	TGTGCCAGCAACAGGGCCATGAACACTGAAGCTTTCTTT	CASNRAMNTEAFF
TRBV5-1	TRBJ1-6	16	TRBD1	.	TGCGCCAGCAGCTCAAGACAGGGGCCTCTCAATTCACCCCTCCACTTT	CASSSRQGPLNSPLHF
TRBV10-3	TRBJ2-6	16	TRBD1	.	TGTGCCTCGACCGGGACAGGGGGGTCTGGGGCCAACGTCCTGACTTTC	CASTGTGGSGANVLTF
TRBV19	TRBJ1-4	16	.	once	TGTGCCAGTAGTAGGCCCCCGAGCCTACCCGGGGAAAAACTGTTTTTT	CASSRPPSLPGEKLFF
TRBV4-1	TRBJ1-4	16	.	once	TGCGCCAGCAGCCAAGGCAGTACGGAGGGTAATGAAAAACTGTTTTTT	CASSQGSTEGNEKLFF
TRBV19	TRBJ1-6	16	.	.	TGTGCCAGTACCTCGACAGCGTACTCCTATAATTCACCCCTCCACTTT	CASTSTAYSYNSPLHF
TRBV6-1	TRBJ1-1	14	.	.	TGTGCCAGCACCCTATATGGTGGGAACACTGAAGCTTTCTTT	CASTLYGGNTEAFF
TRBV5-1	TRBJ2-1	12	.	.	TGCGCCAGCAGCTTGGATGGGACTTTGCAGTTCTTC	CASSLDGTLQFF
TRBV5-1	TRBJ2-1	14	TRBD1	.	TGCGCCAGCAGCGTCGACAGGGGCGGCAATGAGCAGTTCTTC	CASSVDRGGNEQFF
TRBV6-1	TRBJ2-1	15	TRBD2	medium-sized	TGTGCCAGCAGTGAACTAGCGGGAGGGTACAATGAGCAGTTCTTC	CASSELAGGYNEQFF
TRBV28	TRBJ1-2	16	TRBD1	.	TGTGCCAGCAGTTTAGCTGGACAGGGGGTGAACTATGGCTACACCTTC	CASSLAGQGVNYGYTF
TRBV5-6	TRBJ2-3	19	TRBD2	.	TGTGCCAGCAGCTTGTTCGGGGGGGACACCGATATTAGCACAGATACGCAGTATTTT	CASSLFGGDTDISTDTQYF
TRBV5-1	TRBJ2-5	13	TRBD1	.	TGCGCCAGCAGCCCGGGACAGAAAGAGACCCAGTACTTC	CASSPGQKETQYF
TRBV6-1	TRBJ2-6	16	.	.	TGTGCCAGCAGTGAAGAAACAGGGACTGGGGCCAACGTCCTGACTTTC	CASSEETGTGANVLTF
TRBV28	TRBJ1-5	16	.	.	TGTGCCAGCAGGCATCCCGTAACAGGGTACAATCAGCCCCAGCATTTT	CASRHPVTGYNQPQHF
TRBV11-2	TRBJ2-2	16	.	.	TGTGCCAGCAGCTTGGGGGACTCCCTTAACACCGGGGAGCTGTTTTTT	CASSLGDSLNTGELFF
TRBV6-1	TRBJ2-3	15	.	.	TGTGCCAGCAGTCGCGACTTTGCCGCACCAGATACGCAGTATTTT	CASSRDFAAPDTQYF
TRBV15	TRBJ1-2	14	TRBD1	.	TGTGCCACCAGCAAGAGCGACAGGGGGCTTGGCTACACCTTC	CATSKSDRGLGYTF
TRBV18	TRBJ2-6	15	.	.	TGTGCCAGCTCACCAGGGCAGCCCAACTCTGAGGTCCTGACTTTC	CASSPGQPNSEVLTF
TRBV19	TRBJ2-6	15	.	.	TGTGCCAGCTATAAGCCCCGCTCTGGGGCCAACGTCCTGACTTTC	CASYKPRSGANVLTF
TRBV6-1	TRBJ1-1	13	.	few	TGTGCCAGCAGTGGAACAGGGTACAGTGAAGCTTTCTTT	CASSGTGYSEAFF
TRBV7-2	TRBJ2-5	16	TRBD2	.	TGTGCCAGCAGCTCCTTTAGCGGGGCCGTTCAAGAGACCCAGTACTTC	CASSSFSGAVQETQYF
TRBV28	TRBJ1-2	11	.	.	TGTGCCAGCAGTTGGGGAGGGGGCTACACCTTC	CASSWGGGYTF
TRBV5-1	TRBJ2-1	16	TRBD2	.	TGCGCCAGCAGCTCCCCGGGACTAGCGGGAGGTAATGAGCAGTTCTTC	CASSSPGLAGGNEQFF
TRBV29-1	TRBJ1-2	12	.	.	TGCAGCTCCCCAGAGGCGGGGGTTGGCTACACCTTC	CSSPEAGVGYTF